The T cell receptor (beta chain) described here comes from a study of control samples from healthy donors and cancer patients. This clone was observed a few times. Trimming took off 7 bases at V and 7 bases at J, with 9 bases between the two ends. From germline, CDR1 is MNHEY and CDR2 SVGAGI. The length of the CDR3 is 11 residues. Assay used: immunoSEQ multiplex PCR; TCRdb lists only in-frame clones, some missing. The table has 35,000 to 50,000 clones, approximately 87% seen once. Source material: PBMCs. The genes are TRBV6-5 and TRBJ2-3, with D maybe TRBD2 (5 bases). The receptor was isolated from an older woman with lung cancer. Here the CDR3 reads CASKYGNTQYF. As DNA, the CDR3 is TGTGCCAGCAAGTACGGGAATACGCAGTATTTT.